Below are 26 T cell receptor beta chains sequenced from a single sample in a study of T-cell reconstitution after alpha-beta-depleted transplantation in children. Preparation of the TCRbeta library involved a method that used unique molecular identifiers. MiXCR, run by TCRdb on the PCR reads, gives a single entry per CDR3 protein. The sample records over 400,000 distinct CDR3 sequences, around two fifths being singletons. This specimen consisted of PBMCs, obtained before TCRalphabeta/CD19-depleted stem cell transplant. All receptors derive from a girl aged 2-10 years with aplastic anemia, due to receive a stem cell transplant.

The V gene is TRBV30, the J gene TRBJ2-3; 7 bases map to TRBD2. Germline CDR1 is GTSNPN and CDR2 is SVGIG (reference sequence). J gave up 9 bases and V 2 bases, and 8 bases lay outside the gene matches. CDR3 size: 13 residues. The CDR3 here is CAWSYGGGLTQYF. The DNA for the CDR3 is TGTGCCTGGAGTTATGGGGGAGGGCTCACGCAGTATTTT.

This clonotype came up once. The V and J genes are TRBV12-3 or TRBV12-4 and TRBJ2-1; unclear D gene. The CDR3 covers 12 residues. V lost 5 bases and J lost 5, with 7 bases in between. DNA for the CDR3: TGTGCCAGCAGTCAGGCCCACAATGAGCAGTTCTTC. Translation gives CASSQAHNEQFF.

The chain carries TRBV20-1 and TRBJ1-2; D is unresolved. This CDR3 spans 11 amino acids. Per the germline V gene, CDR1 is DFQATT and CDR2 is SNEGSKA (reference sequence). Trimming left V 6 bases short and J 6 bases short, with 11 bases between. In nucleotides, the CDR3 is TGCAGTGCCACGCCCCATAATGGCTACACCTTC. It is translated as CSATPHNGYTF.

This chain links TRBV6-2 or TRBV6-3 with TRBJ2-3; D call uncertain. The CDR3 covers 13 residues. The germline gives CDR1 MNHEY, CDR2 SVGEGT. The germline V and J ends were trimmed by 1 base and 2 bases, with 4 bases remaining between them. The CDR3 spells CASSYYHTDTQYF. For the CDR3, the DNA is TGTGCCAGCAGTTACTACCACACAGATACGCAGTATTTT.

This clonotype came up once. This chain links TRBV10-1 with TRBJ1-5; the D is unclear. Germline-derived CDR1 and CDR2 are WNHNN and SYGVQD (reference sequence). The CDR3 extends over 12 amino acids. Trimming removed 8 bases at V and 5 bases at J, with 10 bases between. The CDR3 sequence: CASGSGYQPQHF. Here the CDR3 DNA reads TGCGCCAGCGGTAGTGGATATCAGCCCCAGCATTTT.

Ten or more counts support this clonotype. The gene calls are TRBV20-1 and TRBJ2-5; D is possibly TRBD2 (6 bases). This CDR3 region has 15 residues. The V gene's germline CDR1 is DFQATT and CDR2 SNEGSKA (reference sequence). Deletions cut 1 base from V and 2 bases from J, with 14 bases between. The CDR3 DNA reads TGCAGTGCTAGAGTTCCGGGACTTTCTCAAGAGACCCAGTACTTC. Its translation: CSARVPGLSQETQYF.

CDR3 nucleotide sequence: TGCAGTGCTAGCCCGACTAGCGGGAGTGGAGATACGCAGTATTTT. Its protein product is CSASPTSGSGDTQYF. The chain uses TRBV20-1 and TRBJ2-3; 12 bases match TRBD2. Germline values: CDR1 DFQATT, CDR2 SNEGSKA (reference sequence). There are 15 residues in the CDR3. V trimming: 3 bases; J trimming: 5 bases; junction bases outside the gene matches: 6.

This clonotype appeared once. The chain is built from TRBV12-3 or TRBV12-4 and TRBJ2-3; possibly TRBD2 for D (6 bases). The ends were cut back, 6 bases at V and 2 bases at J, with 18 bases in the middle. This CDR3 contains 16 residues. CDR3 nucleotide sequence: TGTGCCAGCAGCCGGACCGGGACTTCCTACACAGATACGCAGTATTTT. Its translation is CASSRTGTSYTDTQYF.

V usage is TRBV29-1 and J usage is TRBJ2-1, with TRBD1 matching 9 bases. There are 14 residues in the CDR3. With 3 bases clipped from V and 3 bases from J, the junction kept 3 bases outside the gene matches. Germline CDR1 and CDR2: SQVTM and ANQGSEA. The CDR3 protein is CSVEGQGFYNEQFF. The CDR3 DNA sequence: TGCAGCGTTGAGGGACAGGGTTTCTACAATGAGCAGTTCTTC.

This clonotype was seen at least ten times. The chain combines TRBV20-1 with TRBJ2-2; D could derive from TRBD1 or TRBD2 (5 bases each). CDR3 size: 16 residues. Trimming pared 0 bases from V and 8 bases from J, leaving 19 bases between. CDR1 is DFQATT and CDR2 is SNEGSKA in the germline V gene (reference sequence). In DNA form, the CDR3 reads TGCAGTGCTAGAGATTCCAGGGCGGGTACAGTTGGGGAGCTGTTTTTT. It encodes CSARDSRAGTVGELFF.

This clonotype was counted a few times. V is TRBV28 and J is TRBJ2-7; D is undetermined. CDR3 length: 12 residues. CDR1 is MDHEN and CDR2 is SYDVKM in the germline V gene. Trimming removed 4 bases from V and 4 bases from J, with 8 bases in between. CDR3 in amino acids: CASSSTLYEQYF. Written as DNA, the CDR3 is TGTGCCAGCAGTTCGACCCTTTACGAGCAGTACTTC.

This clonotype was observed many times. The CDR3 region is CASSLLSVTNNEQFF. CDR3 bases: TGCGCCAGCAGCTTGCTCAGCGTAACAAACAATGAGCAGTTCTTC. The rearrangement uses TRBV5-1 and TRBJ2-1, with D uncertain. Germline assignment: CDR1 SGHRS and CDR2 YFSETQ. This CDR3 is built from 15 residues. V lost 1 base and J lost 5, with 13 bases in between.

The table lists this clonotype with a count of one. This chain uses TRBV7-3 with TRBJ2-5, with TRBD2 as a possible D gene (5 bases). Per germline, CDR1 SGHTA and CDR2 FQGTGA. The CDR3 sequence is 14 residues long. V was cut by 0 bases and J by 3 bases, with 8 bases left in between. The CDR3 DNA sequence: TGTGCCAGCAGCTTAACCCACGGGGAAGAGACCCAGTACTTC. It specifies CASSLTHGEETQYF.

This clonotype occurred many times. The chain links TRBV28 to TRBJ2-7; 11 bases are a match to TRBD2. This CDR3 comprises 16 residues. Losses at the gene ends were 5 bases for V and 0 bases for J; bases not matched to a gene: 6. Germline V gene sequence: CDR1 MDHEN, CDR2 SYDVKM. The CDR3 nucleotides read TGTGCCAGCAGTAGTACCGGGACTAGCGGCTCCTACGAGCAGTACTTC. It translates to CASSSTGTSGSYEQYF.

This clonotype occurred a few times. V gene TRBV10-1 combines with J gene TRBJ2-1, with TRBD2 matching 11 bases. CDR3 length equals 16 residues. V dropped 0 bases and J dropped 5; count of bases not matched to a gene: 3. Germline-derived CDR1 and CDR2 are WNHNN and SYGVQD (reference sequence). CDR3 in DNA: TGCGCCAGCAGTGAGTCGCTACTAGCGGGAGACAATGAGCAGTTCTTC. This codes for CASSESLLAGDNEQFF.

The table lists this clonotype with many counts. The V and J genes are TRBV10-3 and TRBJ1-2; TRBD1 matches 11 bases. This CDR3 contains 15 residues. Germline loops: CDR1 ENHRY, CDR2 SYGVKD. V lost 3 bases to trimming and J lost 4 bases; unmatched junction nucleotides: 4. The CDR3 nucleotides are TGTGCCATCAGTGAACGGACAGGGGGCGGCTATGGCTACACCTTC. Its translation is CAISERTGGGYGYTF.

This clonotype has a handful of counts. This chain connects TRBV20-1 to TRBJ2-3; 8 positions match TRBD2. CDR1 is DFQATT and CDR2 is SNEGSKA in the germline V gene (reference sequence). The CDR3 extends over 14 amino acids. Trimming took 5 bases from V and 4 from J; bases not matched to a gene: 8. CDR3 bases: TGCAGTGCTCCGCGGGGGGTTAGCCCAGATACGCAGTATTTT. Residues: CSAPRGVSPDTQYF.

V gene TRBV25-1 combines with J gene TRBJ2-5; unclear D gene. V was pared by 4 bases and J by 2 bases, with 14 bases between. Germline values: CDR1 MGHDK, CDR2 SYGVNS. This CDR3 is 15 amino acids long. The CDR3 reads CASSAFRKGQETQYF. CDR3 DNA sequence: TGTGCCAGCAGTGCTTTCCGAAAAGGACAAGAGACCCAGTACTTC.

The rearrangement links TRBV11-1 to TRBJ1-5; no clear D. The length of the CDR3 is 18 residues. V lost 1 base and J lost 5, with 21 bases in between. The germline V gene encodes CDR1 SGHAT and CDR2 FQDESV (reference sequence). This CDR3 reads CASSLERGGAVGHQPQHF. The CDR3 region has the DNA TGTGCCAGCAGCTTAGAGCGGGGAGGCGCAGTGGGCCATCAGCCCCAGCATTTT.

This clonotype turned up a few times. The V gene is TRBV5-6, the J gene TRBJ1-2; D remains unclear. Germline V gene lookup returns CDR1 SGHDT and CDR2 YYEEEE. The V end lost 0 bases, the J end lost 5 bases, and 14 bases lay between the germline ends. The CDR3 contains 15 residues. The CDR3 region has the DNA TGTGCCAGCAGCTTGGTGGGGTCAGGAGCTTATGGCTACACCTTC. As protein: CASSLVGSGAYGYTF.

J is TRBJ2-7 and V is TRBV7-6; 7 bases are a match to TRBD1. V trimming: 3 bases; J trimming: 7 bases; junction bases outside the gene matches: 6. The CDR3 covers 13 residues. The germline V gene has CDR1 SGHVS and CDR2 FNYEAQ. The CDR3 coding sequence is TGTGCCAGCAGCTTTCCGGGGACAGCTGAGCAGTACTTC. Protein product: CASSFPGTAEQYF.

The CDR3 region has the DNA TGTGCCAGCAGCTCGACTAGCCTGGAGGAGACCCAGTACTTC. It yields the protein CASSSTSLEETQYF. The chain employs TRBV7-9 and TRBJ2-5; 7 bases fit TRBD2. V shed 4 bases, J shed 5 bases, and the junction held 7 bases outside the gene matches. This CDR3 region has 14 residues. Germline V gene sequence: CDR1 SEHNR, CDR2 FQNEAQ (reference sequence).

The chain employs TRBV6-1 and TRBJ2-2; TRBD2 matches 13 bases. Unmatched junction bases numbered 11, after V lost 10 bases and J lost 6 bases. There are 16 residues in the CDR3. CDR1 and CDR2 from the germline V gene are MNHNS and SASEGT. The CDR3 protein is CATRNGTSGKSGELFF. Here the CDR3 DNA reads TGTGCCACCCGAAACGGGACTAGCGGGAAATCCGGGGAGCTGTTTTTT.

This clonotype was recorded many times. The rearrangement joins TRBV7-2 to TRBJ2-1; D assignment may be TRBD1 or TRBD2 (6 bases each). The V end was cut by 4 bases, the J end by 12 bases, with 10 bases between. This CDR3 spans 11 amino acids. Germline V gene data show CDR1 as SGHTA and CDR2 as FQGNSA. CDR3 region: CASSSPGAQFF. CDR3 DNA: TGTGCCAGCAGCTCGCCGGGGGCGCAGTTCTTC.

The chain carries TRBV4-3 and TRBJ2-1; 7 nucleotides agree with TRBD2. Per the germline V gene, CDR1 is LGHNA and CDR2 is YSLEER. The CDR3 runs to 18 residues. The V and J ends lost 4 bases and 5 bases, in that order; junction bases with no gene match: 17. The CDR3 region is CASSRSHLKRGWNNEQFF. The DNA for the CDR3 is TGCGCCAGCAGCCGCTCCCACTTGAAGCGGGGATGGAACAATGAGCAGTTCTTC.

The chain recombines TRBV4-2 with TRBJ2-2; a weak D match, TRBD2 (6 bases). CDR1 is LGHNA, CDR2 YNFKEQ, per germline. With 10 bases removed from V and 0 bases from J, the gap between germline ends came to 15 bases. The CDR3 length is 15 residues. The CDR3 here is CATTGEPANTGELFF. CDR3 nucleotides: TGTGCCACAACGGGAGAGCCGGCGAACACCGGGGAGCTGTTTTTT.